This TCR beta chain comes out of a study of shared clonotypes between healthy human individuals. Study-level results: Clonotypes shared by all four sorted-subset donors had higher generation probabilities than non-shared clonotypes.

Cells designated naive CD8 were CD45RO-negative and were positively selected for CCR7, with terminally differentiated effector memory CD45RA+ cells excluded. Each sample came from a Caucasian adult donor living in Nashville, Tennessee. Details on this clone: Its antigen is unknown.

Some clones are missing from TCRdb's copy, which holds only in-frame ones; the method was immunoSEQ multiplex PCR. The sample has around 600,000 clones, approximately 95% seen once. The germline V gene has CDR1 MNHEY and CDR2 SVGAGI. The V end lost 2 bases, the J end lost 6 bases, and 17 bases lay between the germline ends. This CDR3 region has 15 residues. The sequenced sample consisted of naive CD8+ T cells sorted from blood. The J gene is TRBJ2-7, the V gene TRBV6-5; D perhaps matches TRBD2 (5 bases). The sequence derives from a woman in her twenties or thirties in good health. CDR3 protein: CASSYQIRGFSEQYF. The CDR3 coding sequence is TGTGCCAGCAGTTACCAAATTCGAGGGTTCAGCGAGCAGTACTTC.